The subject of this entry is one T cell receptor (beta chain). The sample is drawn from a study of shared clonotypes between healthy human individuals. Assay: immunoSEQ multiplex PCR; the TCRdb copy retains only in-frame clones and omits some. This repertoire shows about 2.4 million clones, 93% found once; its top ten account for approximately 0.35%. The sequencing sample was made of naive CD4+ T cells from PBMCs. Subset: CD45RA+ positively selected. The sequence came from a man younger than 35 in good health. Some clones in this sample may be carry-over from other donors' samples.

The CDR3 DNA reads TGTGCCAGCAGCCCCCAGACAGGCTCCTACAATGAGCAGTTCTTC. Its translation is CASSPQTGSYNEQFF. This sequence joins TRBV7-8 and TRBJ2-1, with D perhaps TRBD1 (6 bases). Looked up from germline, CDR1 is SGHVS and CDR2 is FQNEAQ. With 5 bases removed from V and 0 bases from J, the gap between germline ends came to 11 bases. This CDR3 spans 15 amino acids.